What follows are 28 T cell receptor beta chains derived from one specimen sequenced in a study of cytomegalovirus exposure and HLA in healthy donors. PCR was performed using 60 Vbeta and 13 Jbeta primers. Assay used: immunoSEQ multiplex PCR; TCRdb lists only in-frame clones, some missing. This sample has under 200,000 clones, with approximately 81% found just once. The specimen was PBMCs. The receptors come from a man over 45 in good health and CMV-seropositive.

The chain employs TRBV9 and TRBJ2-7, with unresolved D. Germline V lookup: CDR1 SGDLS, CDR2 YYNGEE. V lost 0 bases and J 0 bases, leaving 13 bases between the germline ends. This CDR3 contains 16 residues. The CDR3 reads CASSVGSSRSSYEQYF. CDR3 DNA: TGTGCCAGCAGCGTAGGAAGTAGCCGTAGCTCCTACGAGCAGTACTTC.

At least ten counts were recorded for this clone. The V and J genes are TRBV11-2 and TRBJ1-6; 7 bases align to TRBD1. J lost 0 bases, V lost 7 bases, and 9 bases had no gene match. This CDR3 is built from 17 residues. CDR1 and CDR2 from the germline V gene are SGHAT and FQNNGV. This CDR3 reads CASTYGDSFSYNSPLHF. CDR3 sequence (DNA): TGTGCCAGCACCTATGGGGACAGTTTCTCCTATAATTCACCCCTCCACTTT.

V is TRBV4-1 and J is TRBJ1-1; maybe TRBD1 (5 bases). Germline CDR1 and CDR2: MGHRA and YSYEKL. There are 15 residues in the CDR3. Trimming took off 1 base at V and 0 bases at J, with 9 bases between the two ends. The CDR3 nucleotides are TGCGCCAGCAGCCAAGGGCCAGGGATGAACACTGAAGCTTTCTTT. This gives the protein CASSQGPGMNTEAFF.

This chain links TRBV5-1 with TRBJ2-6, with D perhaps TRBD2 (6 bases). CDR1 is SGHRS, CDR2 YFSETQ, per germline. The CDR3 has 16 residues. The V and J ends lost 5 bases and 0 bases respectively, with 12 bases between them. CDR3 nucleotides: TGCGCCAGCAGGGAGGGGCGACCCTCTGGGGCCAACGTCCTGACTTTC. Translating gives CASREGRPSGANVLTF.

Of note for this clone: The same CDR3 also results from other DNA sequences found in this sample. The CDR3 nucleotides are TGTGCCAGCAGTGGGACAGGGGGCACTGAAGCTTTCTTT. Encoded protein: CASSGTGGTEAFF. This chain joins TRBV9 and TRBJ1-1, with 11 bases fitting TRBD1. This CDR3 has 13 amino acids. Per germline, CDR1 SGDLS and CDR2 YYNGEE. The ends lost 5 bases at V and 4 bases at J; junction bases unmatched: 1.

V gene TRBV11-2 combines with J gene TRBJ2-1; 8 bases agree with TRBD1. The V gene's germline CDR1 is SGHAT and CDR2 FQNNGV. The J segment lost 2 bases and the V segment lost 1 base, leaving 4 bases of the junction unmatched. CDR3 length: 16 residues. CDR3 nucleotides: TGTGCCAGCAGCTTAGTACAGGGGGGCGCCTACAATGAGCAGTTCTTC. Its translation: CASSLVQGGAYNEQFF.

CDR3 nucleotide sequence: TGTGCCAGCAGTCCCTCGGACGGCGGGCAGGGGGCACCCCTCCACTTT. Amino acids: CASSPSDGGQGAPLHF. The gene calls are TRBV28 and TRBJ1-6; TRBD1 matches at 7 bases. Germline CDR1 reads MDHEN; CDR2 reads SYDVKM. Trimming removed 5 bases from V and 11 bases from J; junction bases left unmatched: 15. This CDR3 spans 16 amino acids.

The V call is TRBV2, the J call TRBJ1-1; D is unclear. The germline gives CDR1 SNHLY, CDR2 FYNNEI. The V end was cut by 7 bases, the J end by 0 bases, with 6 bases between. The CDR3 runs to 12 residues. CDR3 region: CASTRMNTEAFF. In DNA, the CDR3 is TGTGCCAGCACTAGGATGAACACTGAAGCTTTCTTT.

In this sample, this clone turned up a few times. DNA for the CDR3: TGCGCCAGCAGCCACGGACAGGGCACAGATACGCAGTATTTT. Its protein product is CASSHGQGTDTQYF. The chain couples TRBV4-1 to TRBJ2-3; 7 positions match TRBD1. V was pared by 3 bases and J by 1 base, with 1 base of the junction left unmatched. This CDR3 spans 14 amino acids. Germline V gives CDR1 MGHRA, CDR2 YSYEKL.

This chain uses TRBV9 with TRBJ2-2, with 10 bases fitting TRBD2. CDR1 is SGDLS and CDR2 is YYNGEE in the germline V gene. This CDR3 has 16 amino acids. Trimming at V came to 2 bases and at J to 7 bases, leaving 8 bases not matched to a gene. The CDR3 DNA is TGTGCCAGCAGCGTCTTAGCGGGAGGATGGGACGGGGAGCTGTTTTTT. This sequence encodes CASSVLAGGWDGELFF.

J is TRBJ2-3 and V is TRBV18; possible D gene TRBD2, 6 bases. With 5 bases removed from V and 4 bases from J, the gap between germline ends came to 7 bases. Germline CDR1 reads KGHSH; CDR2 reads LQKENI. The length of the CDR3 is 12 residues. CDR3 sequence: CASSTSSDTQYF. The CDR3 bases are TGTGCCAGCTCAACTAGCTCAGATACGCAGTATTTT.

The table lists this clone with a few counts. The chain uses TRBV7-8 and TRBJ2-7, with TRBD2 matching 7 bases. The CDR3 sequence is 17 residues long. CDR1 and CDR2 from the germline V gene are SGHVS and FQNEAQ. The V segment lost 2 bases and the J segment 2 bases; nucleotides outside the gene matches: 12. The CDR3: CASSLRFPGGTTYEQYF. CDR3 sequence (DNA): TGTGCCAGCAGCTTACGCTTCCCCGGGGGGACCACCTACGAGCAGTACTTC.

The chain has TRBV6-6 and TRBJ1-2; TRBD1 is a possible D gene (6 bases). Trimming took off 6 bases at V and 0 bases at J, with 11 bases between the two ends. CDR1 and CDR2 (germline): MNHNY, SVGAGI (reference sequence). This CDR3 is built from 14 residues. CDR3 nucleotides: TGTGCCAGCAGAGATCCAGGGGCTAACTATGGCTACACCTTC. Translating gives CASRDPGANYGYTF.

This rearrangement joins TRBV10-3 to TRBJ1-1; D unclear. CDR1 is ENHRY and CDR2 is SYGVKD in the germline V gene. V dropped 0 bases and J dropped 1 base, with 9 bases sitting between them. This CDR3 region has 15 residues. CDR3 protein: CAISESGAWNTEAFF. The CDR3 DNA sequence: TGTGCCATCAGTGAGTCCGGAGCTTGGAACACTGAAGCTTTCTTT.

The chain combines TRBV28 with TRBJ1-4; possible D gene TRBD1, 5 bases. Between the trimmed V and J ends, which lost 5 bases and 3 bases, there was a span of 13 bases. The CDR3 contains 15 residues. The germline V gene has CDR1 MDHEN and CDR2 SYDVKM. CDR3 region: CASSNPGVSNEKLFF. The CDR3 DNA reads as TGTGCCAGCAGTAACCCGGGGGTATCTAATGAAAAACTGTTTTTT.

Only one count was recorded for this clone. V and J are TRBV5-1 and TRBJ2-2; possibly TRBD1 for D (5 bases). Trimming shortened V by 0 bases and J by 5 bases, and 8 bases separated the two germline ends. Looked up from germline, CDR1 is SGHRS and CDR2 is YFSETQ. The CDR3 is 14 residues long. The CDR3 sequence: CASSLEGPTGELFF. The DNA of the CDR3 is TGCGCCAGCAGCTTGGAGGGGCCGACCGGGGAGCTGTTTTTT.

On this clone: The junction differs from germline at one of its ends, possibly a read error. The chain is built from TRBV5-1 and TRBJ2-5; perhaps TRBD1 as D (6 bases). Germline values: CDR1 SGHRS, CDR2 YFSETQ. The CDR3 extends over 13 amino acids. CDR3 in DNA: TGCGCCAGCAGCTCGACAGGAGAAGAGGCCCAGTACTTC. Its protein product is CASSSTGEEAQYF.

The table lists this clone with a count of one. The genes are TRBV5-4 and TRBJ2-3; 11 positions match TRBD2. The CDR3 covers 16 residues. The germline gives CDR1 SGHNT, CDR2 YYREEE (reference sequence). V lost 3 bases and J lost 1; bases outside the gene matches: 4. CDR3 DNA sequence: TGTGCCAGCAGCTCCGGGACTAGCGGCGGCACAGATACGCAGTATTTT. It codes for CASSSGTSGGTDTQYF.

V is TRBV18 and J is TRBJ1-1; no reliable D call. Germline V lookup: CDR1 KGHSH, CDR2 LQKENI. Trimming shortened V by 4 bases and J by 8 bases, and 14 bases separated the two germline ends. The CDR3 spans 13 residues. Here the CDR3 reads CASSRTMGAEAFF. In nucleotides, the CDR3 is TGTGCCAGCTCACGAACTATGGGTGCGGAAGCTTTCTTT.

This chain joins TRBV4-1 and TRBJ2-7, with TRBD1 matching 7 bases. The junction had 10 bases not matched to a gene; V was cut back by 4 bases and J by 4 bases. Germline V gene data show CDR1 as MGHRA and CDR2 as YSYEKL. CDR3 size: 15 residues. The CDR3 here is CASSLGTATMYEQYF. CDR3 coding DNA: TGCGCCAGCAGCCTAGGGACAGCAACCATGTACGAGCAGTACTTC.

The rearrangement links TRBV7-9 to TRBJ2-5; maybe TRBD1 (6 bases). The V gene's germline CDR1 is SEHNR and CDR2 FQNEAQ (reference sequence). This CDR3 region has 14 residues. The V gene lost 4 bases and the J gene lost 2 bases, with 11 bases spanning the gap. The CDR3 region is CASSSLGTQETQYF. The CDR3 region has the DNA TGTGCCAGCAGCTCACTCGGGACACAAGAGACCCAGTACTTC.

This chain joins TRBV18 and TRBJ2-2; 8 bases align to TRBD1. The germline V gene has CDR1 KGHSH and CDR2 LQKENI. The CDR3 loop spans 15 amino acids. V dropped 3 bases and J dropped 3; count of bases not matched to a gene: 3. For the CDR3, the DNA is TGTGCCAGCTCACCGGAACAGGGGGACACCGGGGAGCTGTTTTTT. Its translation: CASSPEQGDTGELFF. Full variable domain (rest looked up from reference TRBV18 and TRBJ2-2): NAGVMQNPRHLVRRRGQEARLRCSPMKGHSHVYWYRQLPEEGLKFMVYLQKENIIDESGMPKERFSAEFPKEGPSILRIQQVVRGDSAAYFCASSPEQGDTGELFFGEGSRLTVL.

The rearrangement uses TRBV9 and TRBJ2-1; D unresolved. Germline CDR1 and CDR2: SGDLS and YYNGEE. The V end lost 0 bases, the J end lost 0 bases, and 7 bases lay between the germline ends. The CDR3 has 15 residues. The CDR3 DNA sequence: TGTGCCAGCAGCGTAGATCTACCCTCCTACAATGAGCAGTTCTTC. It codes for CASSVDLPSYNEQFF. The whole variable domain, remainder taken from reference TRBV9 and TRBJ2-1, is DSGVTQTPKHLITATGQRVTLRCSPRSGDLSVYWYQQSLDQGLQFLIQYYNGEERAKGNILERFSAQQFPDLHSELNLSSLELGDSALYFCASSVDLPSYNEQFFGPGTRLTVL.

CDR3 in DNA: TGTGCCAGCAATGTAGCGGGGGGGCCGGTCACCGGGGAGCTGTTTTTT. Its protein product is CASNVAGGPVTGELFF. The chain combines TRBV27 with TRBJ2-2, with 11 bases lining up with TRBD2. After removal of 7 bases from V and 4 bases from J, the junction contained 8 bases not matched to a gene. The CDR3 sequence is 16 residues long. Germline V gene lookup returns CDR1 MNHEY and CDR2 SMNVEV (reference sequence).

The chain carries TRBV29-1 and TRBJ2-1, with 10 positions matching TRBD2. This CDR3 is built from 16 residues. Germline values: CDR1 SQVTM, CDR2 ANQGSEA. J gave up 0 bases and V 2 bases, and 4 bases lay outside the gene matches. CDR3 in DNA: TGCAGCGTTGAATTGAGCGGGAGGGGCTCCTACAATGAGCAGTTCTTC. Protein: CSVELSGRGSYNEQFF.

This clone has more than one count but fewer than ten. Here the CDR3 reads CASSPTGDYGYTF. The DNA for the CDR3 is TGTGCCAGCAGCCCCACAGGGGATTATGGCTACACCTTC. The rearrangement joins TRBV5-4 to TRBJ1-2, with TRBD1 matching 7 bases. The CDR3 totals 13 residues. Germline loops: CDR1 SGHNT, CDR2 YYREEE (reference sequence). V dropped 4 bases and J dropped 5; count of bases not matched to a gene: 5.

The rearrangement joins TRBV19 to TRBJ1-6; no clear D gene. The CDR3 consists of 16 residues. Between the trimmed V and J ends, which lost 4 bases and 7 bases, there was a span of 17 bases. CDR1 and CDR2 from the germline V gene are LNHDA and SQIVND (reference sequence). The CDR3 coding sequence is TGTGCCAGTAGTAAGTTGGCGCTCTCGGGGAATTCACCCCTCCACTTT. Translation gives CASSKLALSGNSPLHF.

The chain has TRBV28 and TRBJ2-7; tentative D call: TRBD2 (6 bases). The germline CDR1 and CDR2 sequences are MDHEN and SYDVKM. Trimming removed 5 bases from V and 6 bases from J, with 23 bases in between. The CDR3 runs to 16 residues. CDR3 nucleotide sequence: TGTGCCAGCAGTGGCGACTGGGGACCGACCGGGGGCGAGCAGTACTTC. Protein product: CASSGDWGPTGGEQYF.